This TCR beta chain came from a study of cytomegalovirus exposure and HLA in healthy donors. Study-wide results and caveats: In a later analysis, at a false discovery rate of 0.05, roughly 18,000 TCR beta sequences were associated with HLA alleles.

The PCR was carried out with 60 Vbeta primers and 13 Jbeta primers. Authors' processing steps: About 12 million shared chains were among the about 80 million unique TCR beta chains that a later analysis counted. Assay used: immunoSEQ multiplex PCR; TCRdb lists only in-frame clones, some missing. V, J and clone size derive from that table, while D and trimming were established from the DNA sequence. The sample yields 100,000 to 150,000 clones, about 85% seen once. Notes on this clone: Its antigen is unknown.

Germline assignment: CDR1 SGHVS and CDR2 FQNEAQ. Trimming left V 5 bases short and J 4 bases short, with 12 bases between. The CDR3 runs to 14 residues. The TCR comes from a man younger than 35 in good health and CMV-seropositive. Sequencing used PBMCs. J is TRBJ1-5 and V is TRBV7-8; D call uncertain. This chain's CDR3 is CASSETSQNQPQHF. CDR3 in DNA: TGTGCCAGCAGCGAAACTTCACAGAATCAGCCCCAGCATTTT.